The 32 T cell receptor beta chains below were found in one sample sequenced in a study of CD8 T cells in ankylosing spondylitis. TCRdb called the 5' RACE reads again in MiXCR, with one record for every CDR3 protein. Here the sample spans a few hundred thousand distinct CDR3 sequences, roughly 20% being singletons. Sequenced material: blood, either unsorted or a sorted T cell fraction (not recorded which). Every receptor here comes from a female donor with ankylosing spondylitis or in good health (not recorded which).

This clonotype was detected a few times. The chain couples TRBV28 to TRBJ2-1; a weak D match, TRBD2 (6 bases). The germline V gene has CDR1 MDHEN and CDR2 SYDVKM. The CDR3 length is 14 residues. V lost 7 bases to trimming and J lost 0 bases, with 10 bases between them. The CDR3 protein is CASKAGSSYNEQFF. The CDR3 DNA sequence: TGTGCCAGCAAGGCGGGAAGCTCCTACAATGAGCAGTTCTTC.

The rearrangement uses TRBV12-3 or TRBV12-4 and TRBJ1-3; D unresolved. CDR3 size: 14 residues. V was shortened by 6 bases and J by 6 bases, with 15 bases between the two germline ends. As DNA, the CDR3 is TGTGCCAGCAGGTCCCCGATAACTGAAAACACCATATATTTT. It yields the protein CASRSPITENTIYF.

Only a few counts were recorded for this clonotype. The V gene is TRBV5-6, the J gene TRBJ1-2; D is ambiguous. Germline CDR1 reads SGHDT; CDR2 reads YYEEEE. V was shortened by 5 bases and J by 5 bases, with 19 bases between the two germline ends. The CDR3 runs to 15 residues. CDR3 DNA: TGTGCCAGCAGTTTCCCCTGGGAGGACCATTATGGCTACACCTTC. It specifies CASSFPWEDHYGYTF.

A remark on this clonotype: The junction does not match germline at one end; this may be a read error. Here the CDR3 DNA reads TGCTGTGCTAGCCCGGACCTGGGACAGGGGCCCTACGAGCAGTACTTC. It specifies CCASPDLGQGPYEQYF. The chain recombines TRBV20-1 with TRBJ2-7; 10 nucleotides agree with TRBD1. From germline, CDR1 is DFQATT and CDR2 SNEGSKA (reference sequence). The CDR3 length is 16 residues.

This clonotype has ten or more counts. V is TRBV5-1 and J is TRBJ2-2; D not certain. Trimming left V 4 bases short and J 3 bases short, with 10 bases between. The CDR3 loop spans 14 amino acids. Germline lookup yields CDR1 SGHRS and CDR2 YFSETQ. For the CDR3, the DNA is TGCGCCAGCAGCCCAGGACGGGACACCGGGGAGCTGTTTTTT. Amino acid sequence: CASSPGRDTGELFF.

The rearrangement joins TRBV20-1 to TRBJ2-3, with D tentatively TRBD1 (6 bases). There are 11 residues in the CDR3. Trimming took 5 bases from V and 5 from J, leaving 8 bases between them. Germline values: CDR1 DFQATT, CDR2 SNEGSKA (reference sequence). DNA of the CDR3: TGCAGTGCTGGGGGCGTAGATACGCAGTATTTT. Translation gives CSAGGVDTQYF.

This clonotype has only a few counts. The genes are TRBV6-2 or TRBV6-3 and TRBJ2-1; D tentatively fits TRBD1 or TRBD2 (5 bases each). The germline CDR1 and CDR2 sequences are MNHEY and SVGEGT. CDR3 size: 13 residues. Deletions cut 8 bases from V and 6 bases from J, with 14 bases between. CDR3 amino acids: CASGGGAGNEQFF. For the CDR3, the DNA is TGTGCCAGCGGTGGGGGAGCAGGCAATGAGCAGTTCTTC.

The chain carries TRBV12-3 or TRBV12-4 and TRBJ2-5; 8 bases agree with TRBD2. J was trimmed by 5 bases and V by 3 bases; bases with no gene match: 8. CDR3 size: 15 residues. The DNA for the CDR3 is TGTGCCAGCAGTTTCACGACTAGCGTATGGGAGACCCAGTACTTC. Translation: CASSFTTSVWETQYF.

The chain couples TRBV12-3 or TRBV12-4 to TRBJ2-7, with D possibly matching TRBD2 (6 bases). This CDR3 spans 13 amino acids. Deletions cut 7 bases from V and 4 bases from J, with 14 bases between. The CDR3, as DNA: TGTGCCAGCAACCCGGGAGTGGGGTACGAGCAGTACTTC. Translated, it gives CASNPGVGYEQYF.

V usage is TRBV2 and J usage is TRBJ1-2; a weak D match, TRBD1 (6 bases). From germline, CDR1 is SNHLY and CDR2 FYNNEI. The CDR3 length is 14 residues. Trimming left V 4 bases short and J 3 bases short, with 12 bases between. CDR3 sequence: CASSASGTHYGYTF. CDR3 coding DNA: TGTGCCAGCAGTGCCTCCGGGACACACTATGGCTACACCTTC.

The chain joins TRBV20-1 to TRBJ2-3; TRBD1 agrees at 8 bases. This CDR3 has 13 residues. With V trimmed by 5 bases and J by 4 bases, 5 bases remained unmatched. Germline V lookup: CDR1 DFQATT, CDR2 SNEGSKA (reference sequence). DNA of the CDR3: TGCAGTGCTTTCGGACAGGGATCAGATACGCAGTATTTT. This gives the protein CSAFGQGSDTQYF.

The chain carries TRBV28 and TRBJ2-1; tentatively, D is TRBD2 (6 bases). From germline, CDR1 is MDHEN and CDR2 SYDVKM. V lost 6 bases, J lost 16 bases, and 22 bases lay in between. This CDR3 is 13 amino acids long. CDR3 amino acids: CASSQTPGLPSFF. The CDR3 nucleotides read TGTGCCAGCAGCCAAACCCCGGGACTCCCCTCCTTCTTC.

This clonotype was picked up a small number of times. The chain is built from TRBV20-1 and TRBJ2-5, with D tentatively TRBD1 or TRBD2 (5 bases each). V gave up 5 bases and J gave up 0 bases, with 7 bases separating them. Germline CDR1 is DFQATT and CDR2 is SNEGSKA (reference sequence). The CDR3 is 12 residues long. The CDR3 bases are TGCAGTGCTTGGGGGAACCAAGAGACCCAGTACTTC. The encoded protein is CSAWGNQETQYF.

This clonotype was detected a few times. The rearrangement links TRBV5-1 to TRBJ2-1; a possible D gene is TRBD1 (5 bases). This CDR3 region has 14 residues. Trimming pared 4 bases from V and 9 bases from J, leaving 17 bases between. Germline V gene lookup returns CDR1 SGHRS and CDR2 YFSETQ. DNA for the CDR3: TGCGCCAGCAGCCCCTCTCCCGGACATCCTGAGCAGTTCTTC. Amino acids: CASSPSPGHPEQFF.

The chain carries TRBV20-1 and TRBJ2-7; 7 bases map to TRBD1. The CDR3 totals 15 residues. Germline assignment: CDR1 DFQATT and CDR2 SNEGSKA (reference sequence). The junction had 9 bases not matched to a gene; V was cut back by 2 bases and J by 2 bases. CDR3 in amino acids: CSARSVRGLPYEQYF. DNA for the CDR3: TGCAGTGCTAGATCTGTCAGGGGGTTACCCTACGAGCAGTACTTC.

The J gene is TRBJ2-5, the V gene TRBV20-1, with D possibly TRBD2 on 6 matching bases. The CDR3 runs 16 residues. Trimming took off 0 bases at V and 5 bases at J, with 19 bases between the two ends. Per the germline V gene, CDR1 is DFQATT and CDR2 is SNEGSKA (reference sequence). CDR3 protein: CSARDLARGQHETQYF. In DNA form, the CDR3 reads TGCAGTGCTAGAGACCTAGCGAGGGGCCAACACGAGACCCAGTACTTC.

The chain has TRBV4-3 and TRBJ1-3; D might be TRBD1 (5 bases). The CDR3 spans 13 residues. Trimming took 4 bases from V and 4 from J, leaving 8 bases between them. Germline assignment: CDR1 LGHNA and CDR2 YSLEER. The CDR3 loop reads CASSPRGGNTIYF. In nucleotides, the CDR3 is TGCGCCAGCAGCCCCCGGGGCGGAAACACCATATATTTT.

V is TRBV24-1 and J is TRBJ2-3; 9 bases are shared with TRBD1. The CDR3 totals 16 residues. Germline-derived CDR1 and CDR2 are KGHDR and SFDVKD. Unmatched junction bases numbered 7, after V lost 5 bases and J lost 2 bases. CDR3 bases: TGTGCCACCAGTGGACCGGGACAGGGAACCACAGATACGCAGTATTTT. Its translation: CATSGPGQGTTDTQYF.

The CDR3 is CASSPGTQMGEQYF. In DNA form, the CDR3 reads TGTGCCAGCAGCCCTGGGACCCAGATGGGGGAGCAGTACTTC. This chain links TRBV7-9 with TRBJ2-7; the D call may be TRBD1 or TRBD2 (5 bases each). Germline assignment: CDR1 SEHNR and CDR2 FQNEAQ (reference sequence). V was cut by 5 bases and J by 7 bases, with 18 bases left in between. This CDR3 is 14 amino acids long.

The CDR3 nucleotides read TGTGCCCACCGGGAGGGATGGTCCGGGGAGCTGTTTTTT. It yields the protein CAHREGWSGELFF. This sequence joins TRBV6-1 and TRBJ2-2, with TRBD2 identical over 8 bases. CDR3 length: 13 residues. Looked up from germline, CDR1 is MNHNS and CDR2 is SASEGT. V shed 11 bases and J 6 bases; nucleotides not matched to a gene: 8.

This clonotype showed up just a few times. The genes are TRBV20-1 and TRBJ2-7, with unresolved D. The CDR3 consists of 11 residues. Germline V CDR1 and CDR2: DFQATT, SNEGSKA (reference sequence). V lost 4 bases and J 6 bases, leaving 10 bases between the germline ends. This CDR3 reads CSAMSASEQYF. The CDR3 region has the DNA TGCAGTGCTATGAGCGCAAGCGAGCAGTACTTC.

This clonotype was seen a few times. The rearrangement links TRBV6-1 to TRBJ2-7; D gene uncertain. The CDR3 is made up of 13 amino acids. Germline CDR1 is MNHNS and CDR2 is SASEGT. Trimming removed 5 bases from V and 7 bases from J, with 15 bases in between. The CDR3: CASSIRTSPEQYF. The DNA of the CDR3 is TGTGCCAGCAGTATTCGGACGAGCCCGGAGCAGTACTTC.

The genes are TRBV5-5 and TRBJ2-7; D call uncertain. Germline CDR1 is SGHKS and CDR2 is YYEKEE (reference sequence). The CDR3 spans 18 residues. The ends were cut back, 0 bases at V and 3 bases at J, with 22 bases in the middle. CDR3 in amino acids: CASSLAVSNTLPIYEQYF. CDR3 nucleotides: TGTGCCAGCAGCTTGGCCGTCTCAAACACCTTACCGATCTACGAGCAGTACTTC. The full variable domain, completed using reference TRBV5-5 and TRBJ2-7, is DAGVTQSPTHLIKTRGQQVTLRCSPISGHKSVSWYQQVLGQGPQFIFQYYEKEERGRGNFPDRFSARQFPNYSSELNVNALLLGDSALYLCASSLAVSNTLPIYEQYFGPGTRLTVT.

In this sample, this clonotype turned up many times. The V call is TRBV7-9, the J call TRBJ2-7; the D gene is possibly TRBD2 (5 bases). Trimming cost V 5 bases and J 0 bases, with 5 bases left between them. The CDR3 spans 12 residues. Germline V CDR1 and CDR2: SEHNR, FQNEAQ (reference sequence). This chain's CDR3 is CASSGSSYEQYF. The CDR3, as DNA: TGTGCCAGCAGCGGGAGCTCCTACGAGCAGTACTTC.

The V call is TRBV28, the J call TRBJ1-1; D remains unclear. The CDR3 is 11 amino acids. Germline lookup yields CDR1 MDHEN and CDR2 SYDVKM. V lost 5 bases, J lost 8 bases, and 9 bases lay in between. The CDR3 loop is CASSRAFEAFF. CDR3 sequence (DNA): TGTGCCAGCAGTCGGGCCTTCGAAGCTTTCTTT.

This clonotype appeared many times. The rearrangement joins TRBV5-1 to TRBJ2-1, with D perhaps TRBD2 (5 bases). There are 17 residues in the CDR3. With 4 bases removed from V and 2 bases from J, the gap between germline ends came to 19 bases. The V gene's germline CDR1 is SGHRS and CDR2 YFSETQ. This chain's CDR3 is CASSLRTPFAPYNEQFF. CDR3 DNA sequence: TGCGCCAGCAGCCTAAGGACTCCTTTCGCCCCCTACAATGAGCAGTTCTTC.

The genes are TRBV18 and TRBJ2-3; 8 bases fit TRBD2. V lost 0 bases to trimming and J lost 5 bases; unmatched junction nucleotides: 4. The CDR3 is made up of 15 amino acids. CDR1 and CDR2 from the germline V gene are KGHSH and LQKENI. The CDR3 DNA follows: TGTGCCAGCTCACCACCGGGTAGCGGGAAAGATACGCAGTATTTT. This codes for CASSPPGSGKDTQYF. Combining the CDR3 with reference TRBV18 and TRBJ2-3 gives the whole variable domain NAGVMQNPRHLVRRRGQEARLRCSPMKGHSHVYWYRQLPEEGLKFMVYLQKENIIDESGMPKERFSAEFPKEGPSILRIQQVVRGDSAAYFCASSPPGSGKDTQYFGPGTRLTVL.

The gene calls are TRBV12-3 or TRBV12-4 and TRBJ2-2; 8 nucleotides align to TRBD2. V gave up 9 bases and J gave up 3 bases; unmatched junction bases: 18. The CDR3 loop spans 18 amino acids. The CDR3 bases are TGTGCCAGGGTTTCGGGTCTGGGGCGGGAGGAGCACACCGGGGAGCTGTTTTTT. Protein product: CARVSGLGREEHTGELFF.

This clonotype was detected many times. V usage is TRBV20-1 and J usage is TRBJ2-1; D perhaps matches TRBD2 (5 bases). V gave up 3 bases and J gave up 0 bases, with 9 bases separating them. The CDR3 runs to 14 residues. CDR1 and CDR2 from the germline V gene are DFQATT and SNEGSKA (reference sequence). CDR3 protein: CSARDSSSYNEQFF. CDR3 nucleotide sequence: TGCAGTGCTAGGGACTCGAGCTCCTACAATGAGCAGTTCTTC.

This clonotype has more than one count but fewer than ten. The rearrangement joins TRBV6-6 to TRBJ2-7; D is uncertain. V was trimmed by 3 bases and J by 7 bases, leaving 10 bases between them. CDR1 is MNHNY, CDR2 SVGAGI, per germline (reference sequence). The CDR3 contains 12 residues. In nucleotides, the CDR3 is TGTGCCAGCAGTTATATCGGGCCAGAGCAGTACTTC. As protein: CASSYIGPEQYF.

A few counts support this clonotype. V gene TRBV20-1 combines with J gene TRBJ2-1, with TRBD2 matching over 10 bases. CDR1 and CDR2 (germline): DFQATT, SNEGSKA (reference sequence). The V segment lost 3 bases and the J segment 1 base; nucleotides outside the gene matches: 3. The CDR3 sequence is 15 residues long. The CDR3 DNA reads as TGCAGTGCTAGGAGACTAGCGGGTTCCTACAATGAGCAGTTCTTC. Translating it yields CSARRLAGSYNEQFF.

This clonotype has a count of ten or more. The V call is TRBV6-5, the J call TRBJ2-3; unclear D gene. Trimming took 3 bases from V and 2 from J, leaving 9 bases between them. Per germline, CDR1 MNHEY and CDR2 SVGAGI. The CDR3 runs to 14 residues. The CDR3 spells CASSYRLHTDTQYF. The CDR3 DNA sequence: TGTGCCAGCAGTTATCGGCTACACACAGATACGCAGTATTTT.